The 18 T cell receptor beta chains below all came from one sample that was sequenced in a study of T cell responses to AZD1222 COVID-19 vaccine. Data came from immunoSEQ multiplex PCR; TCRdb stores just in-frame clones and leaves some out. The sample has 160,000 or so clones, 70% to 90% seen once; the top ten hold approximately 1.6%. Material: peripheral blood, obtained on day 0 of AZD1222 vaccination. The origin of the receptors is an adult in good health.

This clone was seen just once. The chain is built from TRBV6-2 or TRBV6-3 and TRBJ2-1, with 9 bases that match TRBD2. This CDR3 region has 17 residues. Germline V gene lookup returns CDR1 MNHEY and CDR2 SVGEGT. V lost 0 bases, J lost 8 bases, and 11 bases stayed unmatched. The CDR3 nucleotides read TGTGCCAGCAGTTACTCGACGGCGGGAGGGCTGAGGGATGAGCAGTTCTTC. This sequence encodes CASSYSTAGGLRDEQFF.

This chain joins TRBV5-5 and TRBJ1-1, with TRBD1 identical over 7 bases. J gave up 2 bases and V 0 bases, and 7 bases lay outside the gene matches. The CDR3 spans 16 residues. The germline V gene has CDR1 SGHKS and CDR2 YYEKEE (reference sequence). The CDR3 sequence is CASSLVGGGRNTEAFF. CDR3 sequence (DNA): TGTGCCAGCAGCTTGGTGGGAGGGGGCAGAAACACTGAAGCTTTCTTT.

This clone was detected once. This chain joins TRBV5-6 and TRBJ2-7, with D possibly TRBD2 on 5 matching bases. Looked up from germline, CDR1 is SGHDT and CDR2 is YYEEEE. The V and J ends lost 1 base and 4 bases respectively, with 12 bases between them. This CDR3 region has 14 residues. CDR3 nucleotide sequence: TGTGCCAGCAGCTTGAGCGGCCCATTATACGAGCAGTACTTC. Translation: CASSLSGPLYEQYF.

This clone occurred once. The genes are TRBV9 and TRBJ2-7, with 8 bases lining up with TRBD2. Trimming removed 0 bases from V and 7 bases from J; junction bases left unmatched: 6. The CDR3 consists of 14 residues. Germline V gene sequence: CDR1 SGDLS, CDR2 YYNGEE. The CDR3 protein is CASSVDSGSWEQYF. CDR3 nucleotides: TGTGCCAGCAGCGTAGACAGCGGGAGTTGGGAGCAGTACTTC.

This chain links TRBV5-1 with TRBJ2-3; the match to TRBD1 covers 9 bases. Germline V CDR1 and CDR2: SGHRS, YFSETQ. This CDR3 has 14 residues. V trimming: 5 bases; J trimming: 7 bases; junction bases outside the gene matches: 8. This CDR3 is CASSHGDRDHTQYF. The CDR3 coding sequence is TGCGCCAGCAGTCACGGGGACAGGGATCATACGCAGTATTTT.

This clone is a singleton in its sample. CDR3 DNA sequence: TGTGCCAGCAGCTTACAAGGCCTCGGAGCGCCCCTCCACTTT. It encodes CASSLQGLGAPLHF. J is TRBJ1-6 and V is TRBV7-2; D gene uncertain. Germline lookup yields CDR1 SGHTA and CDR2 FQGNSA. Trimming removed 2 bases from V and 13 bases from J, with 15 bases in between. There are 14 residues in the CDR3.

The chain uses TRBV27 and TRBJ2-1; D might be TRBD2 (6 bases). CDR1 and CDR2 from the germline V gene are MNHEY and SMNVEV (reference sequence). The CDR3 is made up of 17 amino acids. V was cut by 6 bases and J by 4 bases, with 22 bases left in between. CDR3 nucleotides: TGTGCCAGCAGGTCGGACTACTATACGACCGCATACAATGAGCAGTTCTTC. Residues: CASRSDYYTTAYNEQFF.

The chain is built from TRBV6-5 and TRBJ1-2, with a possible D match to TRBD1 (5 bases). V lost 6 bases to trimming and J lost 3 bases, with 14 bases between them. Germline V gives CDR1 MNHEY, CDR2 SVGAGI. The CDR3 sequence is 14 residues long. CDR3 region: CASSTGPVYYGYTF. CDR3 sequence (DNA): TGTGCCAGCAGCACAGGCCCTGTATACTATGGCTACACCTTC.

The J gene is TRBJ1-5, the V gene TRBV28; no reliable D call. With 2 bases removed from V and 0 bases from J, the gap between germline ends came to 11 bases. The CDR3 has 16 amino acids. Germline V gene lookup returns CDR1 MDHEN and CDR2 SYDVKM. DNA for the CDR3: TGTGCCAGCAGTTTAGGCAGCCAAAATAGCAATCAGCCCCAGCATTTT. This sequence encodes CASSLGSQNSNQPQHF.

This sequence joins TRBV10-3 and TRBJ2-1, with 16 bases fitting TRBD2. V trimming: 2 bases; J trimming: 0 bases; junction bases outside the gene matches: 7. CDR1 and CDR2 from the germline V gene are ENHRY and SYGVKD. The CDR3 loop spans 20 amino acids. The CDR3 nucleotides are TGTGCCATCAGTGAGATACCGGGACTAGCGGGAGGGGGCTCCTACAATGAGCAGTTCTTC. It is translated as CAISEIPGLAGGGSYNEQFF.

The CDR3 spells CASSRGPGNQPQHF. The DNA for the CDR3 is TGTGCCAGCAGTCGCGGACCGGGTAATCAGCCCCAGCATTTT. This chain links TRBV6-6 with TRBJ1-5; D remains unclear. This CDR3 comprises 14 residues. The germline V and J ends were trimmed by 5 bases and 4 bases, with 12 bases remaining between them. From germline, CDR1 is MNHNY and CDR2 SVGAGI (reference sequence).

The chain recombines TRBV25-1 with TRBJ1-2; D gene unclear. This CDR3 has 11 amino acids. Germline V gene sequence: CDR1 MGHDK, CDR2 SYGVNS. V lost 1 base, J lost 7 bases, and 4 bases lay in between. The CDR3 DNA sequence: TGTGCCAGCAGTGAATCGGGTGGCTACACCTTC. Translated, it gives CASSESGGYTF.

The chain couples TRBV6-5 to TRBJ1-5; TRBD1 aligns across 8 bases. CDR3 size: 15 residues. The V and J ends lost 8 bases and 4 bases, in that order; junction bases with no gene match: 10. The V gene's germline CDR1 is MNHEY and CDR2 SVGAGI. CDR3 sequence reads: CASQGQGVENQPQHF. The CDR3 DNA reads TGTGCCAGCCAAGGACAGGGAGTGGAAAATCAGCCCCAGCATTTT.

The rearrangement joins TRBV10-3 to TRBJ2-7; the D gene is possibly TRBD2 (5 bases). This CDR3 comprises 16 residues. The germline CDR1 and CDR2 sequences are ENHRY and SYGVKD. Between the trimmed V and J ends, which lost 0 bases and 2 bases, there was a span of 14 bases. Here the CDR3 DNA reads TGTGCCATCAGTGAGTCTCTTCAGAGGGCCGCCTACGAGCAGTACTTC. It is translated as CAISESLQRAAYEQYF.

The chain recombines TRBV7-9 with TRBJ2-3, with 9 positions matching TRBD2. The ends lost 0 bases at V and 6 bases at J; junction bases unmatched: 4. This CDR3 is 15 amino acids long. The V gene's germline CDR1 is SEHNR and CDR2 FQNEAQ (reference sequence). CDR3 in DNA: TGTGCCAGCAGCTTAGCGCTAGCGGGGTTGGATACGCAGTATTTT. Amino acid sequence: CASSLALAGLDTQYF.

Comment on this clone: A junction boundary mismatches the germline segment, possibly from a read error. The chain is built from TRBV12-3 or TRBV12-4 and TRBJ1-6; D is ambiguous. The CDR3 sequence is 13 residues long. CDR3 sequence: CASSLGGDSPLYF. In DNA, the CDR3 is TGTGCCAGCAGTTTAGGCGGCGATTCACCCCTCTACTTT.

The chain carries TRBV2 and TRBJ1-6, with 11 bases fitting TRBD1. This CDR3 is 15 amino acids long. V lost 6 bases to trimming and J lost 7 bases; unmatched junction nucleotides: 5. The germline V gene has CDR1 SNHLY and CDR2 FYNNEI. CDR3 amino acids: CASRKGTGGNSPLHF. The CDR3 coding sequence is TGTGCCAGCAGAAAGGGGACAGGGGGAAATTCACCCCTCCACTTT. Filled out from reference TRBV2 and TRBJ1-6, the complete variable domain reads EPEVTQTPSHQVTQMGQEVILRCVPISNHLYFYWYRQILGQKVEFLVSFYNNEISEKSEIFDDQFSVERPDGSNFTLKIRSTKLEDSAMYFCASRKGTGGNSPLHFGNGTRLTVT.

This chain links TRBV6-2 or TRBV6-3 with TRBJ2-7, with 9 nucleotides matching TRBD1. J was trimmed by 3 bases and V by 6 bases; bases with no gene match: 9. The CDR3 has 15 residues. Germline V gene lookup returns CDR1 MNHEY and CDR2 SVGEGT. The CDR3 DNA reads as TGTGCCAGCAGCCGACTTCCGGGACAGGGCTACGAGCAGTACTTC. Translation: CASSRLPGQGYEQYF.